This T cell receptor beta chain is from a study of OX40 agonist ivuxolimab in advanced cancers. About the study: Having had anti-PD-1, anti-PD-L1 or anti-CTLA-4 therapy before was allowed, and about 42% had some.

General observations from the study: Among the lowest levels of clonal expansion were found in partial responders at 0.1-3.0 mg/kg. Dosing at 0.1 to 3.0 mg/kg was accompanied by clonal expansion of CD4+ and CD8+ blood T cells by week 6. The mean number of expanded clones was higher in CD8+ T cells than in CD4+.

CDR3 length: 15 residues. CDR1 is SGDLS, CDR2 YYNGEE, per germline. Trimming pared 0 bases from V and 4 bases from J, leaving 13 bases between. Sequenced by immunoSEQ multiplex PCR; TCRdb stores in-frame clones only, minus some. The table lists some 62,000 clones, around four fifths of them singletons. About this clone: Its cognate antigen is unknown.

The chain is built from TRBV9 and TRBJ2-5; a possible D gene is TRBD2 (5 bases). Material: CD4+ or CD8+ T cells sorted from blood, obtained in a trial of the OX40 agonist ivuxolimab. This receptor was obtained from an adult with an advanced solid tumor such as melanoma, head and neck, liver or kidney cancer. The CDR3 is CASSVGLATRETQYF. The CDR3 DNA reads as TGTGCCAGCAGCGTAGGGCTAGCCACCAGAGAGACCCAGTACTTC.